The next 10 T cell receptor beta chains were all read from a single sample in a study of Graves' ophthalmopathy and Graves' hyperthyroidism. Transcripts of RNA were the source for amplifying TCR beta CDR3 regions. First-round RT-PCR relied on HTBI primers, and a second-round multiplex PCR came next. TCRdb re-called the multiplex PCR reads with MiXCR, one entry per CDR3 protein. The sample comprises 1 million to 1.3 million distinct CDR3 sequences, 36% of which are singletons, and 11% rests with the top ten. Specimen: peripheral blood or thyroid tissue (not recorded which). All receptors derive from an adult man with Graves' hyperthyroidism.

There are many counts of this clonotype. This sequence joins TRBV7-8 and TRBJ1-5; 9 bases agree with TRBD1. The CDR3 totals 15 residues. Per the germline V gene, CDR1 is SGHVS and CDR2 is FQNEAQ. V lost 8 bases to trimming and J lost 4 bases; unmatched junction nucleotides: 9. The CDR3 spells CASRRDRARNQPQHF. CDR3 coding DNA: TGTGCCAGCCGGCGGGACAGGGCAAGGAATCAGCCCCAGCATTTT.

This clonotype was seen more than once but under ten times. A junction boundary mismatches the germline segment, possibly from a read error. CDR3 loop: CASSLTGTGGYPGETQYF. The CDR3 DNA is TGCGCCAGCAGCTTGACCGGGACAGGGGGCTACCCAGGGGAGACCCAGTACTTC. The chain links TRBV7-2 to TRBJ2-5; 12 bases map to TRBD1. CDR3 length: 18 residues. Germline-derived CDR1 and CDR2 are SGHTA and FQGNSA.

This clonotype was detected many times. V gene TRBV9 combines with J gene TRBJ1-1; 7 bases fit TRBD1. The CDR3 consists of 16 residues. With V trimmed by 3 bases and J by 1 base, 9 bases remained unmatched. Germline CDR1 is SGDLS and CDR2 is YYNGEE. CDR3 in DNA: TGTGCCAGCAGCGACCGGGACAGCACCCCGAACACTGAAGCTTTCTTT. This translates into CASSDRDSTPNTEAFF.

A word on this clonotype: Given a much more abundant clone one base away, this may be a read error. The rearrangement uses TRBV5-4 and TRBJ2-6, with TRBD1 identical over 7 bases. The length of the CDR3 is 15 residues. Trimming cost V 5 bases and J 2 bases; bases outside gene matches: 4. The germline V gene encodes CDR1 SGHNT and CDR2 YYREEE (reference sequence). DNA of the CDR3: TGTGCCAGCAGACAAGGGGGCCCTGGGGCCAACGTCCTGACTTTC. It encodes CASRQGGPGANVLTF.

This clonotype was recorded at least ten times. As DNA, the CDR3 is TGTGCCACCAGTGATTTGCTGGGCGGGGAGCAGTACTTC. Protein: CATSDLLGGEQYF. The J gene is TRBJ2-7, the V gene TRBV24-1; TRBD2 is a possible D gene (5 bases). This CDR3 comprises 13 residues. Per the germline V gene, CDR1 is KGHDR and CDR2 is SFDVKD. V gave up 0 bases and J gave up 7 bases, with 9 bases separating them.

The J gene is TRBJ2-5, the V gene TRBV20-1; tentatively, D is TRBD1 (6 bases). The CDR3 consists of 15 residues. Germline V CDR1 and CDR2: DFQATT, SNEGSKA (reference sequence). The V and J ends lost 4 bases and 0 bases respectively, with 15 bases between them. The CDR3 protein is CSAITPRGYQETQYF. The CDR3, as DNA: TGCAGTGCTATTACTCCTAGGGGGTACCAAGAGACCCAGTACTTC.

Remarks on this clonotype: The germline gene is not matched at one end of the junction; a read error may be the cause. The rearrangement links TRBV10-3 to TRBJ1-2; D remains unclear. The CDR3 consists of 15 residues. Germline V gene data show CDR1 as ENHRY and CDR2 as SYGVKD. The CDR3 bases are TGTGCCAGCAGTCCACGGACTCCCCCCTCCGGGGGCTACACCTTC. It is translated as CASSPRTPPSGGYTF.

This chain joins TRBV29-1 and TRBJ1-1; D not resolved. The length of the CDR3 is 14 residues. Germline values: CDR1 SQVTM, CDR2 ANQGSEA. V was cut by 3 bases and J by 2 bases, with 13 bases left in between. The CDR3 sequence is CSVDVSEINTEAFF. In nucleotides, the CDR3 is TGCAGCGTTGATGTTTCCGAGATCAACACTGAAGCTTTCTTT.

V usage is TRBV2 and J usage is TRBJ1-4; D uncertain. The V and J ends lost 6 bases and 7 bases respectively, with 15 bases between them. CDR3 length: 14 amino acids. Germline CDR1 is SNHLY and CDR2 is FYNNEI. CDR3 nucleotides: TGTGCCAGCAGCGAGAGGGATGGAGTTGAAAAACTGTTTTTT. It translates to CASSERDGVEKLFF. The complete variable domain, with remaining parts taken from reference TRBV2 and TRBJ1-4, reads EPEVTQTPSHQVTQMGQEVILRCVPISNHLYFYWYRQILGQKVEFLVSFYNNEISEKSEIFDDQFSVERPDGSNFTLKIRSTKLEDSAMYFCASSERDGVEKLFFGSGTQLSVL.

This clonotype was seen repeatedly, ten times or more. The CDR3 protein is CSPAGWGGEKLFF. DNA of the CDR3: TGCAGCCCCGCGGGGTGGGGCGGAGAAAAACTGTTTTTT. The chain couples TRBV29-1 to TRBJ1-4; maybe TRBD1 (5 bases). CDR1 and CDR2 (germline): SQVTM, ANQGSEA. Trimming stripped 8 bases from V and 8 bases from J, with 18 bases between. The CDR3 sequence is 13 residues long.